These 7 T cell receptor beta chains share one sample of origin, sequenced in a study of cytomegalovirus exposure and HLA in healthy donors. In the PCR, 60 Vbeta and 13 Jbeta primers were used. TCRdb keeps only in-frame clones here, not all; method: immunoSEQ multiplex PCR. The table has 170,000 or so clones, approximately 80% seen once. Sequencing used PBMCs. These receptors were obtained from a male donor in good health and CMV-seropositive.

The chain has TRBV10-3 and TRBJ2-5; TRBD2 matches 13 bases. Germline assignment: CDR1 ENHRY and CDR2 SYGVKD. The CDR3 is 14 residues long. Unmatched junction bases numbered 9, after V lost 6 bases and J lost 11 bases. CDR3 protein: CAIRWTSGSGEQYF. Written as DNA, the CDR3 is TGTGCCATCAGGTGGACTAGCGGGAGTGGGGAGCAGTACTTC.

The rearrangement uses TRBV5-4 and TRBJ2-1; weak D call: TRBD2 (6 bases). V was cut by 0 bases and J by 3 bases, with 10 bases left in between. CDR3 length: 15 residues. The germline V gene has CDR1 SGHNT and CDR2 YYREEE (reference sequence). The DNA of the CDR3 is TGTGCCAGCAGCTTGGAGGGAGGAAGCTACAATGAGCAGTTCTTC. This encodes CASSLEGGSYNEQFF.

The rearrangement joins TRBV1 to TRBJ2-3; the D call in the table, TRBD2, was not verified against the DNA. TRBV1 is classified as a pseudogene. The CDR3 sequence is 19 residues long. The DNA of the CDR3 is TGCACCAGCAGCCGACCCACAATTCAGCGGGAGGGTAGCACAGATACGCAGTATTTT. It codes for CTSSRPTIQREGSTDTQYF.

CDR3 nucleotides: TGTGCCATCAGGGCCAGGGAGACCCAGTACTTC. It codes for CAIRARETQYF. V is TRBV10-3 and J is TRBJ2-5; D gene unclear. Germline V gene lookup returns CDR1 ENHRY and CDR2 SYGVKD. V was cut by 6 bases and J by 5 bases, with 7 bases left in between. The CDR3 is 11 residues long.

J is TRBJ2-7 and V is TRBV7-9, with 9 bases identical to TRBD1. The junction had 7 bases not matched to a gene; V was cut back by 5 bases and J by 2 bases. The CDR3 is made up of 15 amino acids. Germline CDR1 SEHNR, CDR2 FQNEAQ (reference sequence). CDR3 nucleotide sequence: TGTGCCAGCAGCCGCTCCGGGACAGGGACCTACGAGCAGTACTTC. Translated: CASSRSGTGTYEQYF.

The chain employs TRBV11-2 and TRBJ2-7; no reliable D call. Trimming cost V 5 bases and J 0 bases, with 14 bases left between them. The CDR3 is 15 residues long. The germline CDR1 and CDR2 sequences are SGHAT and FQNNGV. This CDR3 is CASSLIDRVSYEQYF. The CDR3 DNA follows: TGTGCCAGCAGCCTCATAGATCGGGTCTCCTACGAGCAGTACTTC.

This clone was seen more than once but under ten times. The chain has TRBV19 and TRBJ1-1, with D maybe TRBD1 (6 bases). This CDR3 spans 14 amino acids. CDR1 and CDR2 from the germline V gene are LNHDA and SQIVND (reference sequence). V was shortened by 3 bases and J by 1 base, with 9 bases between the two germline ends. The CDR3 is CASSIQGQNTEAFF. Written as DNA, the CDR3 is TGTGCCAGTAGTATTCAGGGACAGAACACTGAAGCTTTCTTT.